This entry features one TCR beta chain sequence. This entry belongs to a study of blood T cell repertoires in COVID-19. Turning to the study itself: The study drew acute and convalescent COVID-19 samples from the United States, Italy and Spain. The analysed material was cDNA or gDNA that came from T cells, B-cell-depleted T cells, or PBMCs.

The method was immunoSEQ multiplex PCR; TCRdb's version includes in-frame clones alone and lacks a portion of them. The sample includes roughly 120,000 clones, about 80% of them seen just once. This receptor was obtained from an elderly woman with active or convalescent COVID-19. The sequenced sample was peripheral blood.

CDR3: CASSLVSGHEAFF. In nucleotides, the CDR3 is TGCGCCAGCAGCTTGGTGTCAGGGCATGAAGCTTTCTTT. The chain couples TRBV5-1 to TRBJ1-1, with a weak D call TRBD1 (5 bases). With 0 bases removed from V and 7 bases from J, the gap between germline ends came to 10 bases. CDR1 and CDR2 (germline): SGHRS, YFSETQ. CDR3 length equals 13 residues.